Shown below are 15 T cell receptor beta chains from a single sample sequenced in a study of cytomegalovirus exposure and HLA in healthy donors (dated by TCRdb to 2017 to 2019). The library was built by means of the immunoSEQ multiplex PCR assay. For the multiplex PCR, a mixture combining 60 forward primers for TCR Vbeta segments and 13 reverse primers for TCR Jbeta segments was used. In its TCRdb copy, this immuneACCESS table keeps in-frame sequences only and misses some clones. Where compared with another copy, unresolved V genes explain less than half of these, and the others have no known cause. The sample's clone listing holds roughly 30,000 clones. In total, the top ten clones hold about 3.6% of the sample. The sequenced sample was PBMCs. These receptors originate from a woman aged 40 to 55 in good health and CMV-seropositive.

This chain links TRBV20-1 with TRBJ1-2; maybe TRBD1 (5 bases). Germline V lookup: CDR1 DFQATT, CDR2 SNEGSKA (reference sequence). This CDR3 region has 11 residues. V lost 5 bases, J lost 4 bases, and 8 bases lay in between. CDR3 loop: CSALGAYGYTF. CDR3 sequence (DNA): TGCAGTGCTCTAGGGGCCTATGGCTACACCTTC.

The genes are TRBV7-6 and TRBJ2-7; TRBD2 agrees at 8 bases. V lost 5 bases and J lost 1; bases outside the gene matches: 7. Germline V gene data show CDR1 as SGHVS and CDR2 as FNYEAQ. The CDR3 length is 15 residues. CDR3 DNA sequence: TGTGCCAGCAGCGCCGCACTAGCGGAGTCCTACGAGCAGTACTTC. Encoded protein: CASSAALAESYEQYF.

Worth noting for this clone: Compared with germline, one end of the junction differs, possibly owing to a read error. The chain carries TRBV30 and TRBJ1-4, with TRBD1 matching 9 bases. Germline V gives CDR1 GTSNPN, CDR2 SVGIG (reference sequence). The CDR3 extends over 15 amino acids. The CDR3 sequence is CAGSVPGQGHEKLFF. CDR3 sequence (DNA): TGTGCCGGGAGTGTGCCGGGACAGGGCCATGAAAAACTGTTTTTT.

This chain joins TRBV6-1 and TRBJ2-7; 8 positions agree with TRBD2. CDR3 length: 14 residues. The J segment lost 0 bases and the V segment lost 4 bases, leaving 2 bases of the junction unmatched. Germline V gene data show CDR1 as MNHNS and CDR2 as SASEGT. As DNA, the CDR3 is TGTGCCAGCAGTGTACTAGCGGCCTCCTACGAGCAGTACTTC. It codes for CASSVLAASYEQYF.

The chain has TRBV15 and TRBJ2-1; D is ambiguous. The CDR3 sequence is 20 residues long. The V end lost 3 bases, the J end lost 0 bases, and 24 bases lay between the germline ends. Germline CDR1 and CDR2: LNHNV and YYDKDF (reference sequence). The CDR3 DNA reads TGTGCCACCAGCAGGGCAGCATTGCGGCCGAGATCCCCCTCCTACAATGAGCAGTTCTTC. It yields the protein CATSRAALRPRSPSYNEQFF.

The chain has TRBV6-1 and TRBJ2-5; D possibly corresponds to TRBD1 (5 bases). The V and J ends lost 2 bases and 0 bases respectively, with 10 bases between them. Per germline, CDR1 MNHNS and CDR2 SASEGT. The length of the CDR3 is 15 residues. Here the CDR3 reads CASSEQTVYQETQYF. CDR3 in DNA: TGTGCCAGCAGTGAACAGACAGTGTACCAAGAGACCCAGTACTTC.

This chain joins TRBV7-9 and TRBJ2-7, with D possibly being TRBD1 (8 bases). The CDR3 is 13 amino acids. Trimming left V 5 bases short and J 6 bases short, with 14 bases between. CDR1 is SEHNR and CDR2 is FQNEAQ in the germline V gene (reference sequence). This CDR3 is CASSVTGEGEQYF. DNA of the CDR3: TGTGCCAGCAGCGTGACAGGGGAGGGCGAGCAGTACTTC.

Regarding this clone: The same CDR3 is also encoded by other DNA sequences in this sample. This chain links TRBV5-1 with TRBJ2-7, with 9 bases identical to TRBD1. The V segment lost 3 bases and the J segment 5 bases; nucleotides outside the gene matches: 9. CDR1 is SGHRS, CDR2 YFSETQ, per germline. The CDR3 sequence is 15 residues long. The CDR3 reads CASSYGTGPMHEQYF. CDR3 in DNA: TGCGCCAGCAGCTACGGGACAGGGCCCATGCACGAGCAGTACTTC.

The chain combines TRBV5-4 with TRBJ2-7, with TRBD2 matching 12 bases. The V gene end was trimmed by 2 bases and the J gene end by 9 bases; junction bases not matched to a gene: 9. From germline, CDR1 is SGHNT and CDR2 YYREEE (reference sequence). This CDR3 region has 15 residues. As DNA, the CDR3 is TGTGCCAGCAGCTTTGGGACTAGCGGGCAGGGTACGCAGTACTTC. Translated, it gives CASSFGTSGQGTQYF.

The genes are TRBV6-4 and TRBJ2-5, with D perhaps TRBD2 (7 bases). The germline V gene has CDR1 MRHNA and CDR2 SNTAGT. V was pared by 2 bases and J by 5 bases, with 18 bases between. The length of the CDR3 is 16 residues. This CDR3 reads CASSDLGRERGETQYF. CDR3 DNA: TGTGCCAGCAGTGACCTGGGGCGGGAGAGGGGGGAGACCCAGTACTTC.

The chain is built from TRBV30 and TRBJ2-2; a possible D gene is TRBD1 (5 bases). The V gene lost 0 bases and the J gene lost 1 base, with 9 bases spanning the gap. This CDR3 contains 15 residues. The V gene's germline CDR1 is GTSNPN and CDR2 SVGIG (reference sequence). The CDR3 region is CAWSVLRVNTGELFF. In DNA form, the CDR3 reads TGTGCCTGGAGTGTCCTCAGGGTGAACACCGGGGAGCTGTTTTTT.

The chain uses TRBV29-1 and TRBJ2-3, with D possibly TRBD2 on 6 matching bases. V lost 7 bases to trimming and J lost 0 bases, with 14 bases between them. This CDR3 is built from 14 residues. Germline V CDR1 and CDR2: SQVTM, ANQGSEA. CDR3 protein: CSARDFPSTDTQYF. Here the CDR3 DNA reads TGCAGCGCCAGGGACTTCCCTAGCACAGATACGCAGTATTTT.

This rearrangement joins TRBV30 to TRBJ1-1, with D possibly TRBD1 on 6 matching bases. This CDR3 spans 14 amino acids. The V and J ends lost 4 bases and 9 bases respectively, with 21 bases between them. Germline V gene data show CDR1 as GTSNPN and CDR2 as SVGIG (reference sequence). DNA of the CDR3: TGTGCCTGGACCCGTACCCCAGGGGAGACGAAAGCTTTCTTT. It codes for CAWTRTPGETKAFF.

V gene TRBV30 combines with J gene TRBJ2-2, with 9 bases lining up with TRBD2. The J segment lost 7 bases and the V segment lost 1 base, leaving 13 bases of the junction unmatched. CDR3 length equals 17 residues. Germline-derived CDR1 and CDR2 are GTSNPN and SVGIG (reference sequence). CDR3 in amino acids: CAWSDGGGRVGLGELFF. In nucleotides, the CDR3 is TGTGCCTGGAGTGACGGTGGCGGGAGGGTTGGTCTCGGGGAGCTGTTTTTT. The whole variable domain, filled in from reference TRBV30 and TRBJ2-2, reads SQTIHQWPATLVQPVGSPLSLECTVEGTSNPNLYWYRQAAGRGLQLLFYSVGIGQISSEVPQNLSASRPQDRQFILSSKKLLLSDSGFYLCAWSDGGGRVGLGELFFGEGSRLTVL.

J is TRBJ1-2 and V is TRBV7-8; no clear D. The V gene's germline CDR1 is SGHVS and CDR2 FQNEAQ. Trimming stripped 1 base from V and 8 bases from J, with 8 bases between. This CDR3 has 12 amino acids. The CDR3 is CASSLVQNGYTF. CDR3 in DNA: TGTGCCAGCAGCTTAGTTCAGAACGGCTACACCTTC.